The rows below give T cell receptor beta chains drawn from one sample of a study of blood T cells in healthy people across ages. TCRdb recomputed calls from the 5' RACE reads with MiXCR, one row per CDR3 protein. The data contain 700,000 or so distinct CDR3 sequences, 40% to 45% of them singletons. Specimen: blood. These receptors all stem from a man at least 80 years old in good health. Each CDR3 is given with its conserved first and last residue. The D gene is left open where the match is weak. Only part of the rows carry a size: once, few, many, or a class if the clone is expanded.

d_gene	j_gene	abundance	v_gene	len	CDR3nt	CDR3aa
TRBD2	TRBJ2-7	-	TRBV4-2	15	TGTGCCAGCAGCCAAACGGGACTATATTGCAATGAGCAGTACTTC	CASSQTGLYCNEQYF
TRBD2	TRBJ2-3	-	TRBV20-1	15	TGCAGTGCTCCGGGCCGGGGGGGTGACACAGATACGCAGTATTTT	CSAPGRGGDTDTQYF
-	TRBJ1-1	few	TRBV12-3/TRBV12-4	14	TGTGCCAGCAGTTTAAGACGAATGAACACTGAAGCTTTCTTT	CASSLRRMNTEAFF
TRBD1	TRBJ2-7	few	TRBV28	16	TGTGCCAGCAGTTTGACTAGACAGGGGGGATCCTACGAGCAGTACTTC	CASSLTRQGGSYEQYF
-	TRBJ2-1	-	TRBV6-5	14	TGTGCCAGCAGTCTCTCGGATGTCAGAGAGACCCAGTTCTTC	CASSLSDVRETQFF
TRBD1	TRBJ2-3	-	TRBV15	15	TGTGCCACCAGCAGAGACAGACAGGGGGCAGATACGCAGTATTTT	CATSRDRQGADTQYF
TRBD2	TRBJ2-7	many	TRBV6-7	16	TGTGCCAGCAGTACCGTAAGAGTGGCGGGAGATGCAAAGCAGTACTTC	CASSTVRVAGDAKQYF
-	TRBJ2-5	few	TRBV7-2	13	TGTGCCACCACGAGTGCGGGTAAAGAGACCCAGTACTTC	CATTSAGKETQYF
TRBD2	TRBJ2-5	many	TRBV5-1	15	TGCGCCAGCACCCGGACTAGCGGGGAACGGGAGACCCAGTACTTC	CASTRTSGERETQYF
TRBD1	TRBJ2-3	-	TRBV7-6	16	TGTACCAGCACCAAAACTGGACAGGGTGTGGCAGATACGCAGTATTTT	CTSTKTGQGVADTQYF
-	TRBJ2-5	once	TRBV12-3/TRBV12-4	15	TGTGCCAGCAGCCCCAGGGGGGGGGAGTTCGGTGAGCAGTACTTC	CASSPRGGEFGEQYF
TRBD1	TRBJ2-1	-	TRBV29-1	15	TGCAGCGTTTTGGGGCGGACAGGGGGCTACAATGAGCAGTTCTTC	CSVLGRTGGYNEQFF
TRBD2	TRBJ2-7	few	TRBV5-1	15	TGCGCCAGCAGCTTTCGGCAGGGAGGGGAGGACGAGCAGTACTTC	CASSFRQGGEDEQYF
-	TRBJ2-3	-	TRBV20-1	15	TGCAGTTCCCTTTTGCTAGCGCCAAGCACAGATACGCAGTATTTT	CSSLLLAPSTDTQYF
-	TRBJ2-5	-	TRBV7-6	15	TGTGCCAGCAGCTTAGAAACGGTGGGGGACGAGACCCAGTACTTC	CASSLETVGDETQYF
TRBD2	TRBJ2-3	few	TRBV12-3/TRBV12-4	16	TGTGCCAGCAGTTCCACAATAGCGGGAGGGTCAGATACGCAGTATTTT	CASSSTIAGGSDTQYF
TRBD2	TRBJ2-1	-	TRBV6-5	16	TGTGCCAGCAGGAAACTAGCGGGAGGGAATAACAATGAGCAGTTCTTC	CASRKLAGGNNNEQFF
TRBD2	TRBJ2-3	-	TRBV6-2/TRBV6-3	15	TGTGCCAGCAGTACTCCGGGACTAGCCTCAGATACGCAGTATTTT	CASSTPGLASDTQYF
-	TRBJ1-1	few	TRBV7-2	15	TGTGCCAGCAGCTTTACCGGGACATCGAACACTGAAGCTTTCTTT	CASSFTGTSNTEAFF
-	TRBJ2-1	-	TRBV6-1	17	TGTGCCAGCAGCGGGCTTCTAATGAGCAGCTCCTACAATGAGCAGTTCTTC	CASSGLLMSSSYNEQFF
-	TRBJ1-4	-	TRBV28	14	TGTGCCAGCAGTTTAGAACAGGGAGGAAGAAAACTGTTTTTT	CASSLEQGGRKLFF
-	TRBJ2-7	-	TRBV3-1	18	TGTGCCAGCAGCCGCAACCGGGGGAAGGCGGGAAGCTCCTACGAGCAGTACTTC	CASSRNRGKAGSSYEQYF
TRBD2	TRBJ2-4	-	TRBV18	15	TGTGCCAGCTCACCAGATAGCGGGGGACAAGAGACCCGGTACTTC	CASSPDSGGQETRYF
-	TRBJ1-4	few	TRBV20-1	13	TGCAGTGCTAGCACAGGGCACGATGAAAAACTGTTTTTT	CSASTGHDEKLFF
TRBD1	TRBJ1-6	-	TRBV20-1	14	TGCAGTGCTTCAGGGAACAGGGGCGCTTCACCCCTCCACTTT	CSASGNRGASPLHF
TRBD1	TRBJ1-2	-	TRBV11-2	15	TGTGCCAGCAGCTTTGCACCGGGACAGGGGTATGGCTACACCTTC	CASSFAPGQGYGYTF
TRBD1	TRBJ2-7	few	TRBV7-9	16	TGTGCCAGCAGCTCACAGGGGCGCACCATCTCCTACGAGCAGTACTTC	CASSSQGRTISYEQYF
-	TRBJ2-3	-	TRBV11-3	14	TGTGCCAGCAGCGTGAGCGTAACCACAGATACGCAGTATTTT	CASSVSVTTDTQYF
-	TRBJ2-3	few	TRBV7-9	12	TGTGCCAGCGCAGACGGGAGAGATACGCAGTATTTT	CASADGRDTQYF
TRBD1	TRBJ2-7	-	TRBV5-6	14	TGTGCCAGCAGCCCCGACAGGGGGACCTACGAGCAGTACTTC	CASSPDRGTYEQYF
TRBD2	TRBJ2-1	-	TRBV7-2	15	TGTGCCAGCAGCTTCAAAGCGGGAGTTGTAAATGAGCAGTTCTTC	CASSFKAGVVNEQFF
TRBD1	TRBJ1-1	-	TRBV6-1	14	TGTGCCAGCAGTGGAGACAGGGGGCTGACTGAAGCTTTCTTT	CASSGDRGLTEAFF
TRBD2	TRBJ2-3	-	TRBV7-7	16	TGTGCTAGCAGCTTATTAGCGGGAGCGCTTAAAGATACGCAGTATTTT	CASSLLAGALKDTQYF
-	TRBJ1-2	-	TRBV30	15	TGTGCCTGGAGTGTACTTAGAGGGGGGGCCTATGGCTACACCTTC	CAWSVLRGGAYGYTF
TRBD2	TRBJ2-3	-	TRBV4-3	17	TGCGCCAGCAGCCAAGCCGGGACTAGCTCCCCTGGGGATACGCAGTATTTT	CASSQAGTSSPGDTQYF
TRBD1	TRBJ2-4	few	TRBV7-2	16	TGTGCCAGCAGCCAGGAATCCGGGACAGCAGTCCGAGAGCAGTACTTC	CASSQESGTAVREQYF
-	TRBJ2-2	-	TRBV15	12	TGTGTCACCAGCAGAGATGTCTCTCAGGTGTTTTTT	CVTSRDVSQVFF
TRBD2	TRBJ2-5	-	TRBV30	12	TGTGCCTGGAGTGGTGGTAGCGGGACGCAGTACTTC	CAWSGGSGTQYF
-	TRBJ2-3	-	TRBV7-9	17	TGTGCCAGCAGCTTGTCTGTAGCGTCAAGCCGAGGAGATACGCAGTATTTT	CASSLSVASSRGDTQYF
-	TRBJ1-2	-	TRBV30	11	TGTGCCTGGATTGGTGAGGATGGCTACACCTTC	CAWIGEDGYTF
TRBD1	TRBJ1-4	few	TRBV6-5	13	TGTGCCAGCCGGGACAGGGCGAATGAAAAACTGTTTTTT	CASRDRANEKLFF
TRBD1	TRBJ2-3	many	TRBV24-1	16	TGTGCCACCAGTGACCAGGGACAGATCAGCACAGATACGCAGTATTTT	CATSDQGQISTDTQYF
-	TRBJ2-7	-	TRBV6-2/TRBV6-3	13	TGTGCCAGCGGCCCCGGGACCTCCTACGAGCAGTACTTC	CASGPGTSYEQYF
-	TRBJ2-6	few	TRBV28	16	TGTGCCAGCCTAACACCACTGGTGGGGGGGGCCAACGTCCTGACTTTC	CASLTPLVGGANVLTF
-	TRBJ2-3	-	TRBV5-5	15	TGTGCCAGCAGCTTCGTGACAGGATTCACAGATACGCAGTATTTT	CASSFVTGFTDTQYF